The 22 T cell receptor beta chains below were found in one sample sequenced in a study of T cells in localized non-small cell lung cancer. Sequenced by immunoSEQ multiplex PCR; TCRdb stores in-frame clones only, minus some. The data show about 40,000 clones, roughly 86% seen once. Sequences were derived from peripheral blood, sampled before any cancer treatment. Receptors were obtained from a man aged 18 to 49 with stage I lung adenocarcinoma.

This clone was seen a single time. This chain uses TRBV9 with TRBJ1-5; TRBD1 matches at 9 bases. Germline CDR1 is SGDLS and CDR2 is YYNGEE. The CDR3 extends over 15 amino acids. V shed 4 bases and J 8 bases; nucleotides not matched to a gene: 10. The CDR3 loop reads CASSRTTGGREPQHF. CDR3 sequence (DNA): TGTGCCAGCAGCCGCACTACAGGGGGCAGGGAGCCCCAGCATTTT.

The rearrangement joins TRBV9 to TRBJ1-3; 9 bases align to TRBD1. The germline CDR1 and CDR2 sequences are SGDLS and YYNGEE. The CDR3 covers 15 residues. The trim removed 4 bases at V and 4 bases at J, leaving 6 bases unmatched. The CDR3 DNA is TGTGCCAGCAGCTTACAGGGGGCTGTCGGAAACACCATATATTTT. Its translation: CASSLQGAVGNTIYF. The variable domain in full, completed from reference TRBV9 and TRBJ1-3, reads DSGVTQTPKHLITATGQRVTLRCSPRSGDLSVYWYQQSLDQGLQFLIQYYNGEERAKGNILERFSAQQFPDLHSELNLSSLELGDSALYFCASSLQGAVGNTIYFGEGSWLTVV.

To note about this clone: Within the sample, other DNA sequences also encode this same CDR3. The V and J genes are TRBV6-6 and TRBJ1-3, with 7 bases aligning to TRBD1. V dropped 5 bases and J dropped 0; count of bases not matched to a gene: 1. Germline V gene sequence: CDR1 MNHNY, CDR2 SVGAGI (reference sequence). The CDR3 extends over 14 amino acids. The CDR3 here is CASSRQGSGNTIYF. CDR3 nucleotide sequence: TGTGCCAGCAGTCGACAGGGCTCTGGAAACACCATATATTTT.

The V call is TRBV6-5, the J call TRBJ1-5; D is ambiguous. This CDR3 spans 13 amino acids. V was clipped by 2 bases and J by 2 bases, with 4 bases between them. The germline CDR1 and CDR2 sequences are MNHEY and SVGAGI. The CDR3 DNA sequence: TGTGCCAGCAGTTACAACGGCAATCAGCCCCAGCATTTT. It translates to CASSYNGNQPQHF.

The chain is built from TRBV6-5 and TRBJ2-7; TRBD1 matches 7 bases. J was trimmed by 2 bases and V by 2 bases; bases with no gene match: 6. Germline CDR1 is MNHEY and CDR2 is SVGAGI. CDR3 length: 15 residues. As DNA, the CDR3 is TGTGCCAGCAGTTACAGGACAGGAAAGCCCTACGAGCAGTACTTC. Translating gives CASSYRTGKPYEQYF.

V gene TRBV7-2 combines with J gene TRBJ1-1; D uncertain. Germline CDR1 reads SGHTA; CDR2 reads FQGNSA. The V gene lost 1 base and the J gene lost 4 bases, with 10 bases spanning the gap. The CDR3 totals 14 residues. This CDR3 is CASSLGGSVTEAFF. The CDR3, as DNA: TGTGCCAGCAGCTTAGGAGGGTCGGTCACTGAAGCTTTCTTT. Based on the CDR3 plus reference TRBV7-2 and TRBJ1-1, the full variable domain is GAGVSQSPSNKVTEKGKDVELRCDPISGHTALYWYRQSLGQGLEFLIYFQGNSAPDKSGLPSDRFSAERTGGSVSTLTIQRTQQEDSAVYLCASSLGGSVTEAFFGQGTRLTVV.

The gene calls are TRBV5-6 and TRBJ2-3, with 12 bases lining up with TRBD2. CDR3 size: 16 residues. Looked up from germline, CDR1 is SGHDT and CDR2 is YYEEEE. With V trimmed by 4 bases and J by 2 bases, 5 bases remained unmatched. Here the CDR3 DNA reads TGTGCCAGCAGCCCTGGGACTAGCGGGCCCACAGATACGCAGTATTTT. It is translated as CASSPGTSGPTDTQYF.

This clone has just one count. The V gene is TRBV19, the J gene TRBJ2-6; D uncertain. The germline V gene encodes CDR1 LNHDA and CDR2 SQIVND (reference sequence). Trimming took 5 bases from V and 4 from J, leaving 12 bases between them. The CDR3 covers 15 residues. CDR3 region: CASSVGLRGANVLTF. CDR3 sequence (DNA): TGTGCCAGTAGTGTCGGCCTGCGAGGGGCCAACGTCCTGACTTTC. The full variable domain, with the rest looked up from reference TRBV19 and TRBJ2-6, is DGGITQSPKYLFRKEGQNVTLSCEQNLNHDAMYWYRQDPGQGLRLIYYSQIVNDFQKGDIAEGYSVSREKKESFPLTVTSAQKNPTAFYLCASSVGLRGANVLTFGAGSRLTVL.

CDR3 nucleotides: TGTGCCAGCAGCCCGAGCGGGGGTCCCTCCAATGAGCAGTTCTTC. This translates into CASSPSGGPSNEQFF. The chain links TRBV7-3 to TRBJ2-1, with 8 nucleotides matching TRBD2. V gave up 5 bases and J gave up 6 bases; unmatched junction bases: 9. In germline, CDR1 is SGHTA, CDR2 FQGTGA. The CDR3 runs to 15 residues. Combining the CDR3 with reference TRBV7-3 and TRBJ2-1 gives the whole variable domain GAGVSQTPSNKVTEKGKYVELRCDPISGHTALYWYRQSLGQGPEFLIYFQGTGAADDSGLPNDRFFAVRPEGSVSTLKIQRTERGDSAVYLCASSPSGGPSNEQFFGPGTRLTVL.

The chain is built from TRBV1 and TRBJ2-7; TRBD2, as called in the table, went unchecked against the DNA. TRBV1 is an annotated pseudogene. This CDR3 comprises 16 residues. The CDR3 DNA is TGCACCAGCAGCCAAGACAATATGACGGCGGGCTACGAGCAGTACTTC. Encoded protein: CTSSQDNMTAGYEQYF.

This clone came up a few times. The chain recombines TRBV6-6 with TRBJ1-3; TRBD1 matches 8 bases. Trimming took 10 bases from V and 0 from J; bases not matched to a gene: 2. The CDR3 totals 13 residues. Germline V gives CDR1 MNHNY, CDR2 SVGAGI (reference sequence). The CDR3 here is CATQGASGNTIYF. CDR3 DNA: TGTGCCACCCAGGGGGCCTCTGGAAACACCATATATTTT.

The chain links TRBV19 to TRBJ1-3; D is perhaps TRBD1 (6 bases). The V end was cut by 8 bases, the J end by 0 bases, with 11 bases between. CDR1 is LNHDA, CDR2 SQIVND, per germline (reference sequence). The CDR3 runs 14 residues. CDR3 sequence: CASGTRNSGNTIYF. The CDR3 nucleotides read TGTGCCAGTGGGACACGCAACTCTGGAAACACCATATATTTT.

The chain combines TRBV19 with TRBJ2-1; 11 nucleotides agree with TRBD2. The CDR3 covers 19 residues. CDR1 and CDR2 from the germline V gene are LNHDA and SQIVND (reference sequence). V shed 0 bases and J 2 bases; nucleotides not matched to a gene: 9. CDR3 residues: CASSIDPIGLAGTYNEQFF. The CDR3 DNA follows: TGTGCCAGTAGTATAGACCCCATCGGACTAGCGGGTACCTACAATGAGCAGTTCTTC. Looking up the rest from reference TRBV19 and TRBJ2-1 gives the full variable domain: DGGITQSPKYLFRKEGQNVTLSCEQNLNHDAMYWYRQDPGQGLRLIYYSQIVNDFQKGDIAEGYSVSREKKESFPLTVTSAQKNPTAFYLCASSIDPIGLAGTYNEQFFGPGTRLTVL.

This clone was picked up one time. V usage is TRBV6-1 and J usage is TRBJ2-4, with D possibly TRBD2 on 6 matching bases. V was pared by 4 bases and J by 5 bases, with 18 bases between. The CDR3 length is 16 residues. CDR1 is MNHNS and CDR2 is SASEGT in the germline V gene. CDR3 nucleotide sequence: TGTGCCAGCAGTGCCAGAAGGGGAGGACTGGAAAACATTCAGTACTTC. Amino acids: CASSARRGGLENIQYF.

The chain couples TRBV5-5 to TRBJ1-5; 9 positions match TRBD1. The junction had 5 bases not matched to a gene; V was cut back by 4 bases and J by 3 bases. This CDR3 region has 15 residues. Germline values: CDR1 SGHKS, CDR2 YYEKEE (reference sequence). The CDR3 coding sequence is TGTGCCAGCAGCATACAGGGGGCTCACAATCAGCCCCAGCATTTT. Amino acids: CASSIQGAHNQPQHF.

The V call is TRBV15, the J call TRBJ1-1; the D is unclear. Looked up from germline, CDR1 is LNHNV and CDR2 is YYDKDF (reference sequence). This CDR3 has 13 residues. Trimming shortened V by 0 bases and J by 7 bases, and 9 bases separated the two germline ends. CDR3 in amino acids: CATSRDRKGEAFF. For the CDR3, the DNA is TGTGCCACCAGCAGAGATCGCAAGGGTGAAGCTTTCTTT.

The chain is built from TRBV28 and TRBJ2-3, with D perhaps being TRBD1 or TRBD2 (5 bases each). The CDR3 is 12 amino acids. CDR1 is MDHEN and CDR2 is SYDVKM in the germline V gene. The V end was cut by 7 bases, the J end by 4 bases, with 9 bases between. In DNA form, the CDR3 reads TGTGCCAGCACGAGGGGATCAGATACGCAGTATTTT. Translating it yields CASTRGSDTQYF. Variable domain in full (rest from reference TRBV28 and TRBJ2-3): DVKVTQSSRYLVKRTGEKVFLECVQDMDHENMFWYRQDPGLGLRLIYFSYDVKMKEKGDIPEGYSVSREKKERFSLILESASTNQTSMYLCASTRGSDTQYFGPGTRLTVL.

The DNA of the CDR3 is TGTGCCAGTAGTATCGGTGGTCAGCGACCCACTGAAGCTTTCTTT. Its translation: CASSIGGQRPTEAFF. The rearrangement joins TRBV19 to TRBJ1-1; D ambiguous. This CDR3 comprises 15 residues. The ends were cut back, 3 bases at V and 4 bases at J, with 15 bases in the middle. Germline V gene data show CDR1 as LNHDA and CDR2 as SQIVND (reference sequence).

The rearrangement joins TRBV27 to TRBJ2-3; no definite D call. There are 14 residues in the CDR3. Trimming left V 6 bases short and J 1 base short, with 11 bases between. Germline loops: CDR1 MNHEY, CDR2 SMNVEV (reference sequence). CDR3 nucleotide sequence: TGTGCCAGCAGAGGTTACTCTCGCACAGATACGCAGTATTTT. This sequence encodes CASRGYSRTDTQYF.

The table lists this clone with a few counts. Here the CDR3 DNA reads TGTGCCAGCAGCCCTGGCGGTGGCAGGAGCATCACGCAGCCCCAGCATTTT. Translated: CASSPGGGRSITQPQHF. V usage is TRBV7-9 and J usage is TRBJ1-5, with D unclear. Germline lookup yields CDR1 SEHNR and CDR2 FQNEAQ (reference sequence). Trimming removed 5 bases at V and 7 bases at J, with 24 bases between. The CDR3 totals 17 residues.

The chain combines TRBV13 with TRBJ2-1, with D possibly being TRBD1 or TRBD2 (6 bases each). The V and J ends lost 0 bases and 7 bases respectively, with 16 bases between them. Germline CDR1 PRHDT, CDR2 FYEKMQ (reference sequence). The CDR3 sequence is 16 residues long. CDR3 DNA sequence: TGTGCCAGCAGCTTAGGGGTGGGGGGCCGGTTGAATGAGCAGTTCTTC. Translated: CASSLGVGGRLNEQFF.

V usage is TRBV21-1 and J usage is TRBJ1-3; the DNA was not used to check the table's D call, TRBD1. TRBV21-1 counts as a pseudogene. The CDR3 extends over 15 amino acids. The CDR3 spells CASRRQGGRGNTIYF. The CDR3 coding sequence is TGTGCCAGCCGCCGACAGGGGGGTAGAGGAAACACCATATATTTT.